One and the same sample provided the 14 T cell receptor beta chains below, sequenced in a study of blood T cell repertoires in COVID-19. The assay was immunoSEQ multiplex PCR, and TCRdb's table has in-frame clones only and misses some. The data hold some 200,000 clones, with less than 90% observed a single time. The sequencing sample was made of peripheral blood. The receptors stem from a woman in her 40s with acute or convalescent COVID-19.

CDR3 bases: TGTGCCAGCAGCTTGGGGCCGGGACAGCTGAATGAAAAACTGTTTTTT. Translation: CASSLGPGQLNEKLFF. The rearrangement joins TRBV5-4 to TRBJ1-4, with 7 bases fitting TRBD1. This CDR3 has 16 residues. The V gene end was trimmed by 0 bases and the J gene end by 5 bases; junction bases not matched to a gene: 7. Germline values: CDR1 SGHNT, CDR2 YYREEE (reference sequence).

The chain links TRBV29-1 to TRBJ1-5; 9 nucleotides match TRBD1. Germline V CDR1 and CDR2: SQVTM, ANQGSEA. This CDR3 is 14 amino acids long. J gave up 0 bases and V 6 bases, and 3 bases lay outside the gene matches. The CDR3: CSVTQGASNQPQHF. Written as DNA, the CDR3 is TGCAGCGTGACACAGGGGGCTAGCAATCAGCCCCAGCATTTT. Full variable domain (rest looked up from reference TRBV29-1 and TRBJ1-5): SAVISQKPSRDICQRGTSLTIQCQVDSQVTMMFWYRQQPGQSLTLIATANQGSEATYESGFVIDKFPISRPNLTFSTLTVSNMSPEDSSIYLCSVTQGASNQPQHFGDGTRLSIL.

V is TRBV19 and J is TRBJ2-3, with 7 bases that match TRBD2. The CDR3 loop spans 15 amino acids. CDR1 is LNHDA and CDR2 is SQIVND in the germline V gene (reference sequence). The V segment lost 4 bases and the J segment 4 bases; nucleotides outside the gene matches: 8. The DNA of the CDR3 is TGTGCCAGTAGTACCCGGGCAGCGGGATCAGATACGCAGTATTTT. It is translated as CASSTRAAGSDTQYF.

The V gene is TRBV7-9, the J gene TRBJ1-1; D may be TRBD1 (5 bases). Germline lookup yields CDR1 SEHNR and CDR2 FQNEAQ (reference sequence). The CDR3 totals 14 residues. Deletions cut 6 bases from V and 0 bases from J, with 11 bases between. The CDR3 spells CASRKTDMNTEAFF. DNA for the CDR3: TGTGCCAGCAGAAAGACGGACATGAACACTGAAGCTTTCTTT. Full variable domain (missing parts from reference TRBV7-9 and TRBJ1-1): DTGVSQNPRHKITKRGQNVTFRCDPISEHNRLYWYRQTLGQGPEFLTYFQNEAQLEKSRLLSDRFSAERPKGSFSTLEIQRTEQGDSAMYLCASRKTDMNTEAFFGQGTRLTVV.

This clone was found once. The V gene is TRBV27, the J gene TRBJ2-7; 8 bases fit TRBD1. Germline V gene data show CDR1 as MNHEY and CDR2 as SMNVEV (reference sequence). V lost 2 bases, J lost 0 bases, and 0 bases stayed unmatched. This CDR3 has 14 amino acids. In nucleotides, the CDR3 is TGTGCCAGCAGTTTAGACAGGGGCTCCTACGAGCAGTACTTC. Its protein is CASSLDRGSYEQYF.

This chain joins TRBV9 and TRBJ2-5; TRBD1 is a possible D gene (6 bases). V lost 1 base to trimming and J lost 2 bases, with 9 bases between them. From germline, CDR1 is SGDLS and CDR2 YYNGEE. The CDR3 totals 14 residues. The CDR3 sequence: CASSVLGGQETQYF. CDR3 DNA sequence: TGTGCCAGCAGCGTATTAGGGGGACAAGAGACCCAGTACTTC. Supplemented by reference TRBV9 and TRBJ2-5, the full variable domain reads DSGVTQTPKHLITATGQRVTLRCSPRSGDLSVYWYQQSLDQGLQFLIQYYNGEERAKGNILERFSAQQFPDLHSELNLSSLELGDSALYFCASSVLGGQETQYFGPGTRLLVL.

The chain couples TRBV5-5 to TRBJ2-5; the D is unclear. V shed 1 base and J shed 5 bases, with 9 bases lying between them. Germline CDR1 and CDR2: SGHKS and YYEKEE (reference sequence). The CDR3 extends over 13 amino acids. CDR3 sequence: CASSLYSGETQYF. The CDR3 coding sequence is TGTGCCAGCAGCTTGTACAGTGGGGAGACCCAGTACTTC.

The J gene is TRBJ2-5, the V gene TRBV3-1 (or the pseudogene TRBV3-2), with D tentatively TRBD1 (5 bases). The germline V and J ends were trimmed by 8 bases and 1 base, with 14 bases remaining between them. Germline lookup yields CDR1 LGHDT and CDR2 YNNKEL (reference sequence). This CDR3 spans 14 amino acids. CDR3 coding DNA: TGTGCCAGCTGGCAGACAGAGATCCAAGAGACCCAGTACTTC. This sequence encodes CASWQTEIQETQYF.

Written as DNA, the CDR3 is TGTGCCAGCAGGGGACAGACTGGAAACACCATATATTTT. It codes for CASRGQTGNTIYF. The V call is TRBV6-5, the J call TRBJ1-3; 7 positions agree with TRBD1. In germline, CDR1 is MNHEY, CDR2 SVGAGI. This CDR3 region has 13 residues. V dropped 6 bases and J dropped 2; count of bases not matched to a gene: 1.

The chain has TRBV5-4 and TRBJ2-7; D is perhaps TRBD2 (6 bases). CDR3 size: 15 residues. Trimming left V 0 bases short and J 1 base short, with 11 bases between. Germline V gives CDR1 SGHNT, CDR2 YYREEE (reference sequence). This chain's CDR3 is CASSLGGRRSYEQYF. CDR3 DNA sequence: TGTGCCAGCAGCTTGGGTGGGAGGAGGTCCTACGAGCAGTACTTC.

CDR3 region: CASSPGTENNEQFF. For the CDR3, the DNA is TGCGCCAGCAGCCCCGGGACAGAAAACAATGAGCAGTTCTTC. The chain recombines TRBV5-1 with TRBJ2-1; 7 nucleotides line up with TRBD1. The V and J ends lost 4 bases and 5 bases, in that order; junction bases with no gene match: 6. The CDR3 is 14 amino acids. Germline V gives CDR1 SGHRS, CDR2 YFSETQ.

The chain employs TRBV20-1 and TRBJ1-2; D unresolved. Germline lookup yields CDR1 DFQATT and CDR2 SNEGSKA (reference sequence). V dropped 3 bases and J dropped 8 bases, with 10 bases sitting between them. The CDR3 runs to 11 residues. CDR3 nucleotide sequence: TGCAGTGCTAGGGGCAGGCACGGCTACACCTTC. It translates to CSARGRHGYTF.

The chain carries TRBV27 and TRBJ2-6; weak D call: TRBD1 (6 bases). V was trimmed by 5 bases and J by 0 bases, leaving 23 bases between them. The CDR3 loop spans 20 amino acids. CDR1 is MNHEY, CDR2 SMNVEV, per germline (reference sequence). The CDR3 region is CASSPGETGWESSGANVLTF. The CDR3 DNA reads TGTGCCAGCAGTCCAGGGGAAACAGGGTGGGAGAGCTCTGGGGCCAACGTCCTGACTTTC.

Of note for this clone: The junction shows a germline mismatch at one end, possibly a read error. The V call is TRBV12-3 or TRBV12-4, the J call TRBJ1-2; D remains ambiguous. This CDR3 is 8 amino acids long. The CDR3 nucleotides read TGTGCCAGCAGTCCCCTCGCCTTC. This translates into CASSPLAF.